This T cell receptor (beta chain) was observed in a study of tumor-infiltrating lymphocytes in primary liver carcinoma. Unsorted bulk tissue, 20-30 mg of it, served as the source for co-extraction of RNA and DNA. In this sample, this clonotype turned up a few times. Its ends do not fully match the called genes, so a read error is possible. A constant-region primer served to make TCR beta cDNA from roughly 500 ng total RNA. Sequencing libraries for TCR beta derived from three nested multiplex PCR rounds that used slightly modified ARM-PCR. The first two PCR rounds used TRBV1-TRBV30 forward primers with a C-beta reverse primer, about 10 cycles each. TCRdb analysed the multiplex PCR reads with MiXCR anew, one entry per CDR3 protein. This table has about 74,000 distinct CDR3 sequences, roughly three quarters appearing once. CDR1 and CDR2 from the germline V gene are MRHNA and SNTAGT. The length of the CDR3 is 13 residues.

The TCR sequence derives from a middle-aged man with primary liver carcinoma and hepatitis B virus infection. V gene TRBV6-4 combines with J gene TRBJ2-2; possible D gene TRBD2, 5 bases. Sequencing input: liver tumor tissue from sampling region 4. The subset was: tumor region T4, right-lateral pole. This chain's CDR3 is CASSEFGTGEPFF. The CDR3 nucleotides are TGTGCCAGTAGTGAATTCGGTACCGGGGAGCCGTTTTTT.